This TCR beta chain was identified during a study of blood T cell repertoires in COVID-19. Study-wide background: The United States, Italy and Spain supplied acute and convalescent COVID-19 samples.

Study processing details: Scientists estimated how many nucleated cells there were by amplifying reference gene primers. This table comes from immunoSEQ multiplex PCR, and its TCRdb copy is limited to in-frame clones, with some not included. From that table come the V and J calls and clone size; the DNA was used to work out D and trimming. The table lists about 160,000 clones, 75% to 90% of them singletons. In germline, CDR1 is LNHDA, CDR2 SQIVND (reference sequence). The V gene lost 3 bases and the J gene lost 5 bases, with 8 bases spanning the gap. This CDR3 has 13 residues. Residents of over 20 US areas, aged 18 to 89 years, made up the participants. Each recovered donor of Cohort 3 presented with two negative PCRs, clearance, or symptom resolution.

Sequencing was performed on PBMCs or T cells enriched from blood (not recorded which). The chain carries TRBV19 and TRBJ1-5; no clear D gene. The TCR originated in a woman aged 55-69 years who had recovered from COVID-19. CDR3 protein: CASSIRGDQPQHF. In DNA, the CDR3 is TGTGCCAGTAGTATCCGGGGAGATCAGCCCCAGCATTTT.